These 15 T cell receptor beta chains originate from one sample sequenced in a study of blood T cell repertoires in COVID-19. Sequenced by immunoSEQ multiplex PCR; TCRdb stores in-frame clones only, minus some. The sample shows a few hundred thousand clones, over 75% of them seen only once. Sequencing was done on a sample of peripheral blood. The receptors derive from a man aged 50 to 60 with acute or convalescent COVID-19.

The V and J genes are TRBV29-1 and TRBJ1-1; D might be TRBD1 (6 bases). Germline V gives CDR1 SQVTM, CDR2 ANQGSEA. The CDR3 covers 13 residues. Between the trimmed V and J ends, which lost 2 bases and 0 bases, there was a span of 7 bases. The CDR3, as DNA: TGCAGCGTTGAAACAGGGATGAACACTGAAGCTTTCTTT. Protein: CSVETGMNTEAFF.

The chain joins TRBV18 to TRBJ1-5; D is ambiguous. Germline V gene lookup returns CDR1 KGHSH and CDR2 LQKENI. The CDR3 has 16 amino acids. The V end lost 3 bases, the J end lost 2 bases, and 14 bases lay between the germline ends. The CDR3 DNA is TGTGCCAGCTCACCCTTTTCGTCCGGGGGCAATCAGCCCCAGCATTTT. Protein product: CASSPFSSGGNQPQHF.

In DNA form, the CDR3 reads TGTGCCAGCAGCCAAGGGCACCTGAGCAATCAGCCCCAGCATTTT. Translation gives CASSQGHLSNQPQHF. The chain recombines TRBV3-1 (or the pseudogene TRBV3-2) with TRBJ1-5; D is uncertain. The ends were cut back, 1 base at V and 1 base at J, with 8 bases in the middle. The CDR3 covers 15 residues. Per germline, CDR1 LGHDT and CDR2 YNNKEL (reference sequence).

The CDR3 here is CASSDPGSRSYTF. CDR3 in DNA: TGTGCCAGCAGTGATCCGGGTAGTCGGAGCTACACCTTC. This chain links TRBV6-1 with TRBJ1-2; D gene unclear. CDR3 length: 13 residues. V lost 3 bases to trimming and J lost 9 bases, with 14 bases between them. CDR1 and CDR2 from the germline V gene are MNHNS and SASEGT.

J is TRBJ2-1 and V is TRBV6-5, with D possibly TRBD2 on 6 matching bases. The CDR3 has 15 amino acids. Germline CDR1 and CDR2: MNHEY and SVGAGI. V gave up 6 bases and J gave up 0 bases, with 12 bases separating them. The CDR3 DNA reads TGTGCCAGCAGGCCTGGGGGGAGCTCCTACAATGAGCAGTTCTTC. This encodes CASRPGGSSYNEQFF.

This clone was detected only a few times. The chain combines TRBV5-6 with TRBJ1-3; no clear D. V was trimmed by 4 bases and J by 6 bases, leaving 11 bases between them. Germline V gene lookup returns CDR1 SGHDT and CDR2 YYEEEE. The CDR3 covers 13 residues. The CDR3 region has the DNA TGTGCCAGCAGCCGGAGATCGACAAACACCATATATTTT. It encodes CASSRRSTNTIYF.

V gene TRBV11-3 combines with J gene TRBJ2-1; TRBD1 matches 8 bases. CDR3 size: 16 residues. The J segment lost 0 bases and the V segment lost 5 bases, leaving 6 bases of the junction unmatched. CDR1 and CDR2 from the germline V gene are SGHNT and YENEEA. Here the CDR3 DNA reads TGTGCCAGCAGCCCCGGCGGGACAGGCTCCTACAATGAGCAGTTCTTC. This sequence encodes CASSPGGTGSYNEQFF.

CDR3: CASSSQWGGFNNQPQHF. CDR3 bases: TGCGCCAGCAGCTCACAGTGGGGGGGGTTTAACAATCAGCCCCAGCATTTT. The chain couples TRBV4-1 to TRBJ1-5; D might be TRBD1 (5 bases). The CDR3 is 17 residues long. The germline V gene has CDR1 MGHRA and CDR2 YSYEKL. Trimming shortened V by 5 bases and J by 3 bases, and 20 bases separated the two germline ends.

The chain couples TRBV5-1 to TRBJ1-1; D is uncertain. The CDR3 runs to 14 residues. Germline lookup yields CDR1 SGHRS and CDR2 YFSETQ. The V end lost 3 bases, the J end lost 1 base, and 10 bases lay between the germline ends. The CDR3 DNA reads as TGCGCCAGCAGCTCCAACACAGCGAACACTGAAGCTTTCTTT. Residues: CASSSNTANTEAFF.

This chain connects TRBV21-1 to TRBJ1-5; the D call in the table, TRBD1, was not verified against the DNA. TRBV21-1 is assigned pseudogene status. CDR3 length: 16 residues. CDR3: CASSIRTGSGNQPQHF. The CDR3 DNA reads TGTGCCAGCAGCATCCGGACAGGGTCGGGCAATCAGCCCCAGCATTTT.

The genes are TRBV7-2 and TRBJ1-2, with TRBD1 identical over 7 bases. V lost 5 bases to trimming and J lost 2 bases; unmatched junction nucleotides: 2. The CDR3 covers 13 residues. The germline V gene encodes CDR1 SGHTA and CDR2 FQGNSA. This CDR3 is CASSKDRNYGYTF. CDR3 bases: TGTGCCAGCAGCAAGGACAGGAACTATGGCTACACCTTC.

The chain carries TRBV7-9 and TRBJ2-3, with D perhaps TRBD2 (5 bases). V lost 5 bases to trimming and J lost 3 bases, with 18 bases between them. Germline V gives CDR1 SEHNR, CDR2 FQNEAQ (reference sequence). The CDR3 length is 16 residues. This CDR3 reads CASSPPAGVRTDTQYF. In DNA, the CDR3 is TGTGCCAGCAGCCCTCCCGCGGGCGTTAGGACAGATACGCAGTATTTT.

This chain connects TRBV27 to TRBJ2-1; D perhaps matches TRBD1 (6 bases). The CDR3 runs 13 residues. Germline V gene sequence: CDR1 MNHEY, CDR2 SMNVEV (reference sequence). The germline V and J ends were trimmed by 3 bases and 12 bases, with 15 bases remaining between them. The CDR3, as DNA: TGTGCCAGCAGTTTCGGGCAGGGGTCAAGGCAGTTCTTC. Amino acids: CASSFGQGSRQFF.

The CDR3 DNA sequence: TGTGCCAGCAGCCACTCCGGGACAGGGCATAAAGCTTTCTTT. Protein: CASSHSGTGHKAFF. The chain is built from TRBV3-1 (or the pseudogene TRBV3-2) and TRBJ1-1, with 9 positions matching TRBD1. This CDR3 is 14 amino acids long. V dropped 3 bases and J dropped 9; count of bases not matched to a gene: 8. Germline V gene data show CDR1 as LGHDT and CDR2 as YNNKEL (reference sequence).

In nucleotides, the CDR3 is TGTGCCAGCAGTTGGGGACTCAATCAGCCCCAGCATTTT. The encoded protein is CASSWGLNQPQHF. The genes are TRBV6-2 or TRBV6-3 and TRBJ1-5, with a weak D call TRBD1 (5 bases). Per germline, CDR1 MNHEY and CDR2 SVGEGT. V gave up 4 bases and J gave up 3 bases, with 7 bases separating them. The CDR3 is 13 residues long.